This TCR beta chain was recovered during a study of human T cells and chemical hapten exposure (dated by TCRdb to the early 2020s). In terms of the full investigation: For sensitization, 2% DPC in acetone was applied to a roughly 2 cm by roughly 2 cm area of upper inner arm skin. Weekly therapeutic DPC doses were additionally applied to the scalp of patients throughout the approximately 25-week study period. Patch testing was performed on the upper back with Finn chambers containing 0.01% DPC, and the patch tests were scored after 6 days according to International Contact Dermatitis Research Group standards. The patient cohort, mostly female, included alopecia areata with under or over 50% scalp involvement, alopecia totalis and alopecia universalis. The libraries were sequenced as a pool, and the TCR yield per sample differed mostly because of small variations in library volumes within the pool. This study followed changes in the peripheral blood TCR repertoire in vivo during primary and secondary sensitization of alopecia patients to the hapten diphenylcyclopropenone (DPC). Blood samples were taken from patients before sensitization (week 0) and at 2, 6 and about 24 weeks after DPC sensitization. For TCR sequencing, blood came from 25 to 35 alopecia patients at anywhere from one to four time points (pre-sensitization, 2, 6 and 24 weeks).

The study at large found these results: Repeated subsampling changed both the strength of the expansion versus patch-test correlation and the threshold at which that correlation became significant. Significantly more large CDR3 similarity clusters were formed by expanded TCRs than by pre-sensitization or healthy control sets, consistent with antigen-driven responses. Because all patients had alopecia, a presumed autoimmune disease, the immune response of the patients might differ from that of healthy individuals. DPC sensitization did not change the number of TCRs with a frequency above 1 in 1000, and there was no evidence of changes in global repertoire structure. Patch test score was positively correlated with the number of PT1 expanded TCRs, with significance at thresholds 8, 16 and 32 but not at 4.

The sample's time point label, decoded: patch test 2, 6 weeks after DPC sensitization. What this sample's treatment or condition label stands for: therapeutic diphenylcyclopropenone sensitization with weekly scalp DPC. Blood at each patch-test visit was drawn before the patch test was applied. Patients were considered eligible if aged 18 to 70, diagnosed with alopecia and deemed suitable for DPC therapy, and patients were excluded if pregnant. Total RNA was isolated from unfractionated whole blood collected in Tempus Blood RNA tubes. Libraries were constructed by RACE. Instrument on record: NextSeq 500. Library preparation attached unique molecular identifiers to individual cDNA molecules for quantitative, reproducible TCR counting. Both TCR alpha and TCR beta chains were sequenced from each blood RNA sample. As for the original processing: Samples had a median of about 90,000 TCRs, with a range from roughly 23,224 to 700,000. The Decombinator software suite was used to annotate V, J and CDR3 in the TCR reads. Every sample was subsampled to the same number of TCRs (28,000) for the PS versus PT1 abundance plots. TCRs were defined as expanded if absent before sensitization and observed at least eight times at the 2-week time point. TCRdb's own reprocessing of the public reads used fastp at Q25 and MiXCR and kept productive beta chains. Each entry is one CDR3 protein sequence, shown with its most common DNA and genes. These V and J calls derive from TCRdb rather than the authors' analysis. This sample is represented by 84,000 or so distinct CDR3 sequences; roughly 10% of them were singletons. About 2.3% of the sample comes from the top ten.

This clonotype has a count of ten or more. Its specific antigen is unknown. The record has no base qualities; no much larger clone is one base away. The CDR3, from cysteine to phenylalanine, totals 14 residues. Kept here is only the CDR3 DNA, which spans 42 bases and is read in frame from base 1. CDR1 and CDR2, looked up from the germline V gene, are MNHEY and SVGEGT. The trim is 8 bases for V and 2 bases for J, with a gap of 15 bases between the germline ends. The specimen comprised whole blood, sampled in connection with sensitization to the hapten diphenylcyclopropenone (DPC). The clonotype comes from a woman younger than 45 with alopecia areata. Some clones in this sample may be carry-over from other donors' samples. This chain is built from TRBV6-2 or TRBV6-3 and TRBJ1-2; the best D guess is TRBD1, with 6 bases matching. This receptor has the CDR3 CASFGAGTNYGYTF. Here is the DNA: TGTGCCAGCTTTGGGGCCGGGACAAACTATGGCTACACCTTC.